What follows describes a single TCR beta chain. This sample is drawn from a study of OX40 agonist ivuxolimab in advanced cancers. Across the study: Ivuxolimab, an agonistic anti-OX40 (CD134) antibody, was given to patients.

Sequenced by immunoSEQ multiplex PCR; TCRdb stores in-frame clones only, minus some. The sample holds some 80,000 clones, around 87% seen once. Germline values: CDR1 LNHDA, CDR2 SQIVND (reference sequence). V lost 2 bases to trimming and J lost 3 bases, with 1 base between them. The CDR3 covers 11 residues. The sequences come from CD4+ or CD8+ T cells sorted from blood, collected in a trial of the OX40 agonist ivuxolimab. V is TRBV19 and J is TRBJ1-1; D uncertain. The sequence derives from an adult with an advanced solid tumor such as melanoma, head and neck, liver or kidney cancer. CDR3 DNA: TGTGCCAGTAGTATACACACTGAAGCTTTCTTT. It specifies CASSIHTEAFF.